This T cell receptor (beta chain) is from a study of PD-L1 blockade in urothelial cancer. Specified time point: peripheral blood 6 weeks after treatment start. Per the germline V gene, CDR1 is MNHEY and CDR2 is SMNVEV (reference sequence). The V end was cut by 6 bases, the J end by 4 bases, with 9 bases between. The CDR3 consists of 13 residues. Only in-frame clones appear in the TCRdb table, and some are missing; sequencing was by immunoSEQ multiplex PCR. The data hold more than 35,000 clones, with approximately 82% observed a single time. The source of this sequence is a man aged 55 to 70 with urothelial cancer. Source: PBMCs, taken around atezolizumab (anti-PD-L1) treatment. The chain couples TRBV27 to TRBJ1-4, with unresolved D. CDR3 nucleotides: TGTGCCAGCAGCCGTGAGTTTAATGAAAAACTGTTTTTT. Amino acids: CASSREFNEKLFF. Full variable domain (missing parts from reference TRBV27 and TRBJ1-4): EAQVTQNPRYLITVTGKKLTVTCSQNMNHEYMSWYRQDPGLGLRQIYYSMNVEVTDKGDVPEGYKVSRKEKRNFPLILESPSPNQTSLYFCASSREFNEKLFFGSGTQLSVL.